The clone carrying this TCR beta chain appeared a few times. Its antigen remains unknown. Germline V gene sequence: CDR1 MDHEN, CDR2 SYDVKM. V lost 7 bases, J lost 10 bases, and 13 bases lay in between. The CDR3 is made up of 11 amino acids. The data were obtained in a study of long-term antiretroviral therapy in people with HIV. Study-level points and caveats: Blood obtained between about 2004 and 2017 may reflect older ART regimens. Clones showing expansion before ART dominated the repertoire at all time points.

The run of the v3.0 immunoSEQ assay was at survey level. Only in-frame clones appear in the TCRdb table, and some are missing; sequencing was by immunoSEQ multiplex PCR. The sample has 17,000 or so clones, 81% seen once. This sequence joins TRBV28 and TRBJ1-1; D remains unclear. This TCR derives from a man between 18 and 35 years old with HIV. The source material was unsorted PBMCs, sampled 0.3 years after starting antiretroviral therapy. In DNA form, the CDR3 reads TGTGCCAGCACCCATGAATCGGCAGCTTTCTTT. Its protein product is CASTHESAAFF.